A single sample gave rise to the 16 T cell receptor beta chains below, sequenced in a study of blood T cell repertoires in COVID-19. Profiling relied on immunoSEQ multiplex PCR, and the TCRdb table lists in-frame clones only, not all of them. Among under 150,000 clones listed, about four fifths were seen once. The material sequenced was peripheral blood. Receptors originate from a middle-aged woman with acute or convalescent COVID-19.

This sequence joins TRBV19 and TRBJ2-3, with 8 bases aligning to TRBD1. With 3 bases clipped from V and 3 bases from J, the junction kept 14 bases outside the gene matches. Germline V gives CDR1 LNHDA, CDR2 SQIVND (reference sequence). This CDR3 spans 18 amino acids. The CDR3 coding sequence is TGTGCCAGTAGTATCTCCCCAGGCAGGGGGCGATTAACAGATACGCAGTATTTT. It encodes CASSISPGRGRLTDTQYF.

CDR3 sequence reads: CASSPPVRTYEQYF. DNA for the CDR3: TGTGCCAGCAGCCCCCCCGTCAGAACCTACGAGCAGTACTTC. The chain couples TRBV7-9 to TRBJ2-7; no reliable D call. Germline CDR1 and CDR2: SEHNR and FQNEAQ (reference sequence). This CDR3 spans 14 amino acids. V lost 5 bases to trimming and J lost 2 bases, with 13 bases between them.

V and J are TRBV5-1 and TRBJ2-7; maybe TRBD2 (6 bases). This CDR3 comprises 13 residues. The germline gives CDR1 SGHRS, CDR2 YFSETQ. V was clipped by 3 bases and J by 9 bases, with 16 bases between them. As DNA, the CDR3 is TGCGCCAGCAGCTCCAGGGAAGTGGGGGGGCAGTACTTC. Its protein product is CASSSREVGGQYF.

The chain uses TRBV6-5 and TRBJ1-4; 8 bases are shared with TRBD1. The CDR3 has 14 amino acids. The V and J ends lost 6 bases and 8 bases, in that order; junction bases with no gene match: 8. Per the germline V gene, CDR1 is MNHEY and CDR2 is SVGAGI. CDR3 amino acids: CASSQGQVKEKLFF. In DNA form, the CDR3 reads TGTGCCAGCAGCCAGGGACAGGTGAAGGAAAAACTGTTTTTT.

J is TRBJ1-2 and V is TRBV6-5, with D unclear. Trimming pared 3 bases from V and 5 bases from J, leaving 19 bases between. CDR3 length: 16 amino acids. From germline, CDR1 is MNHEY and CDR2 SVGAGI. The DNA of the CDR3 is TGTGCCAGCAGTTATGGTCGTCAGGTTGCTGGTTATGGCTACACCTTC. Translating it yields CASSYGRQVAGYGYTF.

This chain connects TRBV5-1 to TRBJ1-4, with D possibly matching TRBD1 (5 bases). The V gene's germline CDR1 is SGHRS and CDR2 YFSETQ. Trimming removed 3 bases from V and 2 bases from J, with 14 bases in between. The CDR3 runs to 16 residues. The CDR3 coding sequence is TGCGCCAGCAGCTCGAGCGTCAGGGCCACTAATGAAAAACTGTTTTTT. Its protein is CASSSSVRATNEKLFF.

The chain links TRBV6-5 to TRBJ2-1; 11 bases fit TRBD1. CDR1 is MNHEY and CDR2 is SVGAGI in the germline V gene. This CDR3 is 14 amino acids long. The V and J ends lost 6 bases and 8 bases, in that order; junction bases with no gene match: 6. The CDR3 DNA is TGTGCCAGCAGACGGGACAGGGGGACAGATGAGCAGTTCTTC. The encoded protein is CASRRDRGTDEQFF.

The chain combines TRBV10-3 with TRBJ1-2, with D perhaps matching TRBD1 (5 bases). CDR3 length: 14 amino acids. CDR1 ENHRY and CDR2 SYGVKD come from the germline V gene. Trimming removed 6 bases at V and 3 bases at J, with 14 bases between. CDR3 sequence: CAIRSLDSDYGYTF. In DNA form, the CDR3 reads TGTGCCATCAGATCTCTCGACAGCGACTATGGCTACACCTTC.

The chain carries TRBV11-2 and TRBJ2-2, with 8 bases fitting TRBD1. V trimming: 6 bases; J trimming: 4 bases; junction bases outside the gene matches: 7. Germline V lookup: CDR1 SGHAT, CDR2 FQNNGV. The CDR3 has 15 amino acids. CDR3 loop: CASRRTGFGTGELFF. The CDR3 nucleotides read TGTGCCAGCAGAAGGACAGGGTTTGGCACCGGGGAGCTGTTTTTT.

This rearrangement joins TRBV19 to TRBJ1-2; TRBD1 is a possible D gene (6 bases). Trimming left V 3 bases short and J 2 bases short, with 10 bases between. The length of the CDR3 is 14 residues. Germline-derived CDR1 and CDR2 are LNHDA and SQIVND (reference sequence). This CDR3 reads CASSIQGTNYGYTF. In DNA, the CDR3 is TGTGCCAGTAGTATTCAGGGGACAAACTATGGCTACACCTTC. Full variable domain (remainder filled in from reference TRBV19 and TRBJ1-2): DGGITQSPKYLFRKEGQNVTLSCEQNLNHDAMYWYRQDPGQGLRLIYYSQIVNDFQKGDIAEGYSVSREKKESFPLTVTSAQKNPTAFYLCASSIQGTNYGYTFGSGTRLTVV.

The rearrangement uses TRBV5-6 and TRBJ1-2, with D possibly matching TRBD1 (6 bases). V lost 4 bases to trimming and J lost 4 bases, with 14 bases between them. Per the germline V gene, CDR1 is SGHDT and CDR2 is YYEEEE. The CDR3 is 14 residues long. The CDR3 coding sequence is TGTGCCAGCAGCCCCGCGACAGGACCCTATGGCTACACCTTC. Protein product: CASSPATGPYGYTF.

This CDR3 reads CASSLRVAGGRETQYF. CDR3 in DNA: TGTGCCAGCAGCCTCAGGGTAGCGGGGGGGCGAGAGACCCAGTACTTC. The chain joins TRBV7-2 to TRBJ2-5, with 11 bases matching TRBD2. The germline CDR1 and CDR2 sequences are SGHTA and FQGNSA. The CDR3 totals 16 residues. The V segment lost 5 bases and the J segment 4 bases; nucleotides outside the gene matches: 9.

This clone was observed a single time. The chain has TRBV7-2 and TRBJ2-3; D is unclear. In germline, CDR1 is SGHTA, CDR2 FQGNSA. Trimming took 3 bases from V and 1 from J, leaving 8 bases between them. This CDR3 region has 14 residues. In nucleotides, the CDR3 is TGTGCCAGCAGCTTCAGGTACGGCACAGATACGCAGTATTTT. Protein product: CASSFRYGTDTQYF.

The genes are TRBV7-2 and TRBJ2-1; weak D call: TRBD2 (7 bases). The CDR3 is made up of 18 amino acids. Germline V gives CDR1 SGHTA, CDR2 FQGNSA. V was trimmed by 7 bases and J by 5 bases, leaving 27 bases between them. The DNA for the CDR3 is TGTGCCAGCACGGTTACCCGGGGGGCAACCGGAAGAAACAATGAGCAGTTCTTC. Residues: CASTVTRGATGRNNEQFF.

This clone was detected only once. The V gene is TRBV18, the J gene TRBJ1-1; 8 positions match TRBD1. From germline, CDR1 is KGHSH and CDR2 LQKENI. This CDR3 has 15 amino acids. With V trimmed by 3 bases and J by 1 base, 4 bases remained unmatched. The CDR3 region is CASSPFRGPNTEAFF. Here the CDR3 DNA reads TGTGCCAGCTCACCCTTCAGGGGGCCGAACACTGAAGCTTTCTTT. The entire variable domain, with the rest obtained from reference TRBV18 and TRBJ1-1, is as follows: NAGVMQNPRHLVRRRGQEARLRCSPMKGHSHVYWYRQLPEEGLKFMVYLQKENIIDESGMPKERFSAEFPKEGPSILRIQQVVRGDSAAYFCASSPFRGPNTEAFFGQGTRLTVV.

CDR3 DNA: TGTGCCAGTAGTAGACAAACAGGAAATTCACCCCTCCACTTT. Amino acid sequence: CASSRQTGNSPLHF. The chain couples TRBV19 to TRBJ1-6; a weak D match, TRBD1 (5 bases). The CDR3 extends over 14 amino acids. Trimming took off 4 bases at V and 7 bases at J, with 11 bases between the two ends. The V gene's germline CDR1 is LNHDA and CDR2 SQIVND (reference sequence).